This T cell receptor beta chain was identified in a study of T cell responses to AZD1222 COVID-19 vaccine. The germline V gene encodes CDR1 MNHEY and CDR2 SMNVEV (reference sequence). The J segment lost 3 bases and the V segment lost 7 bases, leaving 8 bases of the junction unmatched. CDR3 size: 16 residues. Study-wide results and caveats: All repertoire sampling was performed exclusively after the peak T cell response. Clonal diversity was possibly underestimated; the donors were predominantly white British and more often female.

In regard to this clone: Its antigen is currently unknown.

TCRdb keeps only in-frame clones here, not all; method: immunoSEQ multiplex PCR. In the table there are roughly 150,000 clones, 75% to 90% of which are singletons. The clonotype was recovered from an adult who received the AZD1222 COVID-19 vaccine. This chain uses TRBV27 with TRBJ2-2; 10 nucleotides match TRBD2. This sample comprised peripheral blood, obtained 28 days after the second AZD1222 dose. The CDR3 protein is CASKVGLAIDTGELFF. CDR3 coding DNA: TGTGCCAGCAAAGTGGGACTAGCGATCGACACCGGGGAGCTGTTTTTT.